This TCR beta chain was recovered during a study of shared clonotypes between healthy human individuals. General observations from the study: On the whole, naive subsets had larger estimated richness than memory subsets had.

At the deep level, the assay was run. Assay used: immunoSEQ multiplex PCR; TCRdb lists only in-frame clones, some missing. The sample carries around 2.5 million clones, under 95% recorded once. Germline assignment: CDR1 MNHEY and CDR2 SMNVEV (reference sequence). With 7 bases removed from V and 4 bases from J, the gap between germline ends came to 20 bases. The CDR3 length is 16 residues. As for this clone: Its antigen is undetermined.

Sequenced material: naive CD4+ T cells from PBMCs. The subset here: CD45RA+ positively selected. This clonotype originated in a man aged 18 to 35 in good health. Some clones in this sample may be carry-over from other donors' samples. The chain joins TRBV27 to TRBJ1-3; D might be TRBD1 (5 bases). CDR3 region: CASTIPGPGAGNTIYF. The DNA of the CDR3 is TGTGCCAGCACCATTCCCGGGCCCGGGGCGGGAAACACCATATATTTT.